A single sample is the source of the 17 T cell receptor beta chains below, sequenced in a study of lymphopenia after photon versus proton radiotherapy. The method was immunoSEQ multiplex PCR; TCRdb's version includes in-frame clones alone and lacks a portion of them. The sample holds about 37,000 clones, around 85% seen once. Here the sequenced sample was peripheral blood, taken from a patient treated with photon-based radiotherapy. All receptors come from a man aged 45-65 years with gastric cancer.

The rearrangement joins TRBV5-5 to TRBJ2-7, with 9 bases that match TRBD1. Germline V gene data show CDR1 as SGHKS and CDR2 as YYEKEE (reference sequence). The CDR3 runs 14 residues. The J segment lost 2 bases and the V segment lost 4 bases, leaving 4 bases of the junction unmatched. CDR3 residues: CASSPGQGAYEQYF. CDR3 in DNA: TGTGCCAGCAGCCCGGGACAGGGCGCCTACGAGCAGTACTTC.

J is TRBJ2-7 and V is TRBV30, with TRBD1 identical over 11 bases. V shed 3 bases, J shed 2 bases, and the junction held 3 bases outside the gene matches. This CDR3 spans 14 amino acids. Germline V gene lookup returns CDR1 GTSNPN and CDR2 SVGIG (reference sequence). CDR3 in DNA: TGTGCCTGGAGACCGGGACAGGGGGCCTACGAGCAGTACTTC. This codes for CAWRPGQGAYEQYF.

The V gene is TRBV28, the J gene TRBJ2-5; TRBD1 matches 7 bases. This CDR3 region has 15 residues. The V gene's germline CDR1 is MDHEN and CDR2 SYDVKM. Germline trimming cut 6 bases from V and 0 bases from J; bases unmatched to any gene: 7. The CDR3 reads CASSPLDRYQETQYF. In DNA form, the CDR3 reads TGTGCCAGCAGCCCCCTGGACAGGTACCAAGAGACCCAGTACTTC.

The DNA of the CDR3 is TGCGCCAGCAGTCAAGGCAGGCCCAGGGTAGCTTACAATGAGCAGTTCTTC. It yields the protein CASSQGRPRVAYNEQFF. The genes are TRBV23-1 and TRBJ2-1, with TRBD1 as a possible D gene (5 bases). TRBV23-1 qualifies as an ORF whose function is uncertain. The CDR3 is 17 residues long. Trimming pared 2 bases from V and 4 bases from J, leaving 18 bases between.

CDR3 loop: CASSVGQGESYEQYF. CDR3 DNA sequence: TGTGCCAGCAGCGTAGGACAGGGTGAATCCTACGAGCAGTACTTC. J is TRBJ2-7 and V is TRBV9, with TRBD1 matching 7 bases. The germline gives CDR1 SGDLS, CDR2 YYNGEE. This CDR3 is 15 amino acids long. V was pared by 0 bases and J by 1 base, with 4 bases of the junction left unmatched.

The CDR3 loop reads CASSISGYTGELFF. The CDR3 DNA reads TGTGCCAGTAGTATAAGCGGGTACACCGGGGAGCTGTTTTTT. This rearrangement joins TRBV19 to TRBJ2-2; TRBD2 might be the D (6 bases). Trimming left V 2 bases short and J 3 bases short, with 7 bases between. Germline CDR1 LNHDA, CDR2 SQIVND (reference sequence). The CDR3 spans 14 residues.

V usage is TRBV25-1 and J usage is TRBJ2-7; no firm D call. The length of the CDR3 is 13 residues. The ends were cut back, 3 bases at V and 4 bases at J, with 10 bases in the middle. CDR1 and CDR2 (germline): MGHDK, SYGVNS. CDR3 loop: CASSDLSQYEQYF. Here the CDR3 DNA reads TGTGCCAGCAGTGACCTTTCCCAGTACGAGCAGTACTTC.

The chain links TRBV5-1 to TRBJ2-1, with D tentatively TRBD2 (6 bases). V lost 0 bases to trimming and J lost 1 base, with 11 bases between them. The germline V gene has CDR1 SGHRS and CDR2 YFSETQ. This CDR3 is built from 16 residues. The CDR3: CASSLGLGSSYNEQFF. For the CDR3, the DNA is TGCGCCAGCAGCTTGGGACTAGGGTCATCCTACAATGAGCAGTTCTTC.

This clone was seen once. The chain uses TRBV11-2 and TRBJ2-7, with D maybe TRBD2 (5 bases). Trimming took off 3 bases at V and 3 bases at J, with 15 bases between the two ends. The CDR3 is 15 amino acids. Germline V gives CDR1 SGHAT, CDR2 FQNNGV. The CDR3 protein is CASSFQLDGFYEQYF. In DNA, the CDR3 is TGTGCCAGCAGCTTCCAACTAGACGGGTTCTACGAGCAGTACTTC.

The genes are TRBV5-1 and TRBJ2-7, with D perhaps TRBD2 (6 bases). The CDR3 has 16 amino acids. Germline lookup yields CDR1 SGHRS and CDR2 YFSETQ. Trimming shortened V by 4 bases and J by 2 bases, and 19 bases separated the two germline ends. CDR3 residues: CASSDPLGGVTYEQYF. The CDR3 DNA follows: TGCGCCAGCAGCGACCCCCTGGGAGGTGTTACCTACGAGCAGTACTTC. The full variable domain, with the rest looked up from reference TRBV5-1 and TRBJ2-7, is KAGVTQTPRYLIKTRGQQVTLSCSPISGHRSVSWYQQTPGQGLQFLFEYFSETQRNKGNFPGRFSGRQFSNSRSEMNVSTLELGDSALYLCASSDPLGGVTYEQYFGPGTRLTVT.

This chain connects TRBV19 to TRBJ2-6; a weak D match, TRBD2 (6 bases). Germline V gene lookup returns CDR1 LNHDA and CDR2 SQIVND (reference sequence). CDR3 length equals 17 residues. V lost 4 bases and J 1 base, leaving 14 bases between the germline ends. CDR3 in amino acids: CASSNRQGRSGANVLTF. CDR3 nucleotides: TGTGCCAGTAGTAACCGGCAAGGGAGGTCTGGGGCCAACGTCCTGACTTTC.

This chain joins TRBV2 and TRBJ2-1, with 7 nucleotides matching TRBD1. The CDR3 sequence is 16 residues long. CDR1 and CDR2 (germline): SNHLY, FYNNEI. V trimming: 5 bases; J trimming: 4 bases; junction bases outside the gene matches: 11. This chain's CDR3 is CASSTPTGPKYNEQFF. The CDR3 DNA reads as TGTGCCAGCAGTACCCCGACAGGGCCGAAATACAATGAGCAGTTCTTC.

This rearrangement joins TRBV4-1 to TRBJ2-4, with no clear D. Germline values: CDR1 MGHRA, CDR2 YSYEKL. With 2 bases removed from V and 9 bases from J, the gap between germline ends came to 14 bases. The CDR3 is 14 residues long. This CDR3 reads CASSQLPGWGIQYF. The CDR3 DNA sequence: TGCGCCAGCAGCCAATTACCGGGCTGGGGCATTCAGTACTTC.

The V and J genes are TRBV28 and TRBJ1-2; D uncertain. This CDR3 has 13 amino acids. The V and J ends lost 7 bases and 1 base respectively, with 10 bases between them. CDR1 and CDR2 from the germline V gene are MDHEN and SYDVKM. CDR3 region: CASNHQVNYGYTF. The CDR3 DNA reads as TGTGCCAGCAATCATCAGGTTAACTATGGCTACACCTTC.

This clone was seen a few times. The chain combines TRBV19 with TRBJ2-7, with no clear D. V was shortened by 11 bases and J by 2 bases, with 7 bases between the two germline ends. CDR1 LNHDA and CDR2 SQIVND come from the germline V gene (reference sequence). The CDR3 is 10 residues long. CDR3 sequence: CAAYAYEQYF. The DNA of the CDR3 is TGTGCCGCCTACGCCTACGAGCAGTACTTC.

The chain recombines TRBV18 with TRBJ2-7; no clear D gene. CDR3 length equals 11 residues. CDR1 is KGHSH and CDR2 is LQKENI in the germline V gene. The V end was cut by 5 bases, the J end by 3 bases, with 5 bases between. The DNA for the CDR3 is TGTGCCAGCTCATCCCGCTACGAGCAGTACTTC. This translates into CASSSRYEQYF. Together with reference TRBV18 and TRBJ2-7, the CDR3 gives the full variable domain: NAGVMQNPRHLVRRRGQEARLRCSPMKGHSHVYWYRQLPEEGLKFMVYLQKENIIDESGMPKERFSAEFPKEGPSILRIQQVVRGDSAAYFCASSSRYEQYFGPGTRLTVT.

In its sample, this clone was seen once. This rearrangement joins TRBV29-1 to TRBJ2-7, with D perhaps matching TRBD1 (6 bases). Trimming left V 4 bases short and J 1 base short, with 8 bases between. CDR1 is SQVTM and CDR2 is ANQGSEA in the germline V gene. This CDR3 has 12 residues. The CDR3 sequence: CSVGGPSYEQYF. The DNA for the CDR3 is TGCAGCGTTGGGGGGCCTTCCTACGAGCAGTACTTC.